The 13 T cell receptor beta chains given below trace back to one sample, sequenced in a study of blood T cell repertoires in COVID-19 (dated by TCRdb to 2018 to 2020). The library came from the immunoSEQ multiplex PCR assay. Entries here come from immuneACCESS through TCRdb and include only in-frame sequences with V and J called. Some clones fail to appear in such tables; in the studies checked, an unresolved V gene covers under half of the shortfall, and the cause of the remainder is unknown. This sample is represented by some 210,000 clones; about 93% of them were singletons. 0.7% to 0.85% of the sample goes to the ten largest clones. The sample consisted of peripheral blood. These receptors all come from a man in his 60s with COVID-19, enrolled during active disease.

The J gene is TRBJ2-1, the V gene TRBV5-6; 9 bases fit TRBD2. V shed 7 bases and J 12 bases; nucleotides not matched to a gene: 5. This CDR3 region has 11 residues. Germline V gene data show CDR1 as SGHDT and CDR2 as YYEEEE. This chain's CDR3 is CASRASGMQFF. The CDR3 nucleotides read TGTGCCAGCCGGGCTAGCGGGATGCAGTTCTTC.

This chain joins TRBV14 and TRBJ2-7; weak D call: TRBD2 (7 bases). This CDR3 spans 16 amino acids. Trimming stripped 1 base from V and 6 bases from J, with 19 bases between. CDR1 SGHDN and CDR2 FVKESK come from the germline V gene. The CDR3 region is CASSQGGRERLTEQYF. Here the CDR3 DNA reads TGTGCCAGCAGCCAAGGGGGGCGGGAGCGACTCACCGAGCAGTACTTC. The entire variable domain, with the rest obtained from reference TRBV14 and TRBJ2-7, is as follows: EAGVTQFPSHSVIEKGQTVTLRCDPISGHDNLYWYRRVMGKEIKFLLHFVKESKQDESGMPNNRFLAERTGGTYSTLKVQPAELEDSGVYFCASSQGGRERLTEQYFGPGTRLTVT.

This chain connects TRBV28 to TRBJ1-6; D gene unclear. Germline CDR1 and CDR2: MDHEN and SYDVKM. V shed 5 bases and J shed 7 bases, with 12 bases lying between them. The CDR3 consists of 14 residues. The CDR3 spells CASSTRGRNSPLHF. In DNA form, the CDR3 reads TGTGCCAGCAGTACTCGGGGTAGGAATTCACCCCTCCACTTT.

V usage is TRBV14 and J usage is TRBJ2-7; the match to TRBD1 covers 11 bases. This CDR3 comprises 13 residues. V was pared by 1 base and J by 10 bases, with 3 bases of the junction left unmatched. Germline V lookup: CDR1 SGHDN, CDR2 FVKESK. In DNA form, the CDR3 reads TGTGCCAGCAGCCAAGGGACAGGGGGCTTTCAGTACTTC. This codes for CASSQGTGGFQYF.

In its sample, this clone was seen a few times. The V call is TRBV21-1, the J call TRBJ2-4; the table calls TRBD1, which could not be checked here. TRBV21-1 is noted as a pseudogene. The CDR3 is 14 amino acids. The CDR3 loop reads CANKRGKAKNIQYF. The CDR3 DNA is TGTGCCAACAAAAGGGGGAAAGCCAAAAACATTCAGTACTTC.

The chain is built from TRBV5-1 and TRBJ2-1; the D gene is possibly TRBD2 (6 bases). This CDR3 is built from 13 residues. Trimming shortened V by 1 base and J by 9 bases, and 11 bases separated the two germline ends. Germline values: CDR1 SGHRS, CDR2 YFSETQ. This CDR3 reads CASSLKRVSEQFF. The CDR3 bases are TGCGCCAGCAGCTTGAAGCGGGTCAGTGAGCAGTTCTTC. Full variable domain (outside the CDR3, taken from reference TRBV5-1 and TRBJ2-1): KAGVTQTPRYLIKTRGQQVTLSCSPISGHRSVSWYQQTPGQGLQFLFEYFSETQRNKGNFPGRFSGRQFSNSRSEMNVSTLELGDSALYLCASSLKRVSEQFFGPGTRLTVL.

This clone turned up a few times. The CDR3 reads CASSQTIIGAFQMEQYF. The CDR3 coding sequence is TGCGCCAGCAGCCAAACTATCATCGGAGCCTTCCAAATGGAGCAGTACTTC. The chain joins TRBV4-1 to TRBJ2-7; D is unclear. The CDR3 consists of 17 residues. Germline CDR1 is MGHRA and CDR2 is YSYEKL. The V gene lost 2 bases and the J gene lost 7 bases, with 24 bases spanning the gap.

J is TRBJ2-7 and V is TRBV5-1, with TRBD1 matching 8 bases. CDR1 SGHRS and CDR2 YFSETQ come from the germline V gene. Trimming at V came to 1 base and at J to 3 bases, leaving 3 bases not matched to a gene. The CDR3 runs to 14 residues. The CDR3 DNA is TGCGCCAGCAGCTTGTCAGGGACAGGCTACGAGCAGTACTTC. Residues: CASSLSGTGYEQYF. Based on the CDR3 plus reference TRBV5-1 and TRBJ2-7, the full variable domain is KAGVTQTPRYLIKTRGQQVTLSCSPISGHRSVSWYQQTPGQGLQFLFEYFSETQRNKGNFPGRFSGRQFSNSRSEMNVSTLELGDSALYLCASSLSGTGYEQYFGPGTRLTVT.

The chain has TRBV6-5 and TRBJ1-2; TRBD1 is a possible D gene (5 bases). Germline-derived CDR1 and CDR2 are MNHEY and SVGAGI. V was clipped by 7 bases and J by 2 bases, with 14 bases between them. This CDR3 is built from 14 residues. This chain's CDR3 is CASNRGTDNYGYTF. CDR3 coding DNA: TGTGCCAGCAATAGGGGAACAGACAACTATGGCTACACCTTC.

The V gene is TRBV19, the J gene TRBJ1-1; 9 nucleotides match TRBD1. Germline loops: CDR1 LNHDA, CDR2 SQIVND (reference sequence). Trimming removed 9 bases from V and 3 bases from J; junction bases left unmatched: 8. The CDR3 is 14 residues long. CDR3 loop: CASHPGQGYTEAFF. CDR3 DNA: TGTGCCAGCCACCCAGGACAGGGGTACACTGAAGCTTTCTTT.

The chain couples TRBV5-5 to TRBJ1-2; 8 bases match TRBD1. There are 14 residues in the CDR3. CDR1 and CDR2 from the germline V gene are SGHKS and YYEKEE (reference sequence). With 6 bases clipped from V and 3 bases from J, the junction kept 7 bases outside the gene matches. CDR3 residues: CASTFSDRDYGYTF. As DNA, the CDR3 is TGTGCCAGCACATTCTCGGACAGGGACTATGGCTACACCTTC.

The chain employs TRBV16 and TRBJ2-2, with 9 bases identical to TRBD1. V lost 2 bases, J lost 6 bases, and 4 bases stayed unmatched. This CDR3 region has 15 residues. CDR1 and CDR2 (germline): KGHSY, FQNENV. CDR3 nucleotide sequence: TGTGCCAGCAGCCAACCGGACAGGGGTCCCGGGGAGCTGTTTTTT. It codes for CASSQPDRGPGELFF.

The CDR3 nucleotides are TGTGCCAGCTCACCCAAACAGGGTGGAAGTTCTGAAGCTTTCTTT. Translating gives CASSPKQGGSSEAFF. The chain couples TRBV18 to TRBJ1-1; D is possibly TRBD1 (6 bases). V lost 3 bases and J 6 bases, leaving 17 bases between the germline ends. Per the germline V gene, CDR1 is KGHSH and CDR2 is LQKENI. The CDR3 spans 15 residues.